This TCR beta chain was sequenced in a study of control samples from healthy donors and cancer patients. Germline CDR1 and CDR2: SGHTA and FQGNSA. V was trimmed by 6 bases and J by 0 bases, leaving 7 bases between them. This CDR3 contains 13 residues. Libraries were prepared by immunoSEQ multiplex PCR; TCRdb keeps only in-frame clonotypes and omits some of them. The data hold roughly 130,000 clones, with about 93% observed a single time. Sequencing input: PBMCs. The chain employs TRBV7-2 and TRBJ2-3, with D unresolved. The clonotype comes from a man in his 60s with colorectal cancer. CDR3 DNA: TGTGCCAGCAGACTGGGTAGCACAGATACGCAGTATTTT. This translates into CASRLGSTDTQYF.